Shown below are 25 T cell receptor beta chains from a single sample sequenced in a study of cytomegalovirus exposure and HLA in healthy donors. PCR employed 60 Vbeta and 13 Jbeta primers. Some clones are missing from TCRdb's copy, which holds only in-frame ones; the method was immunoSEQ multiplex PCR. The data contain about 160,000 clones, approximately 85% of them singletons. The sequenced sample was PBMCs. The receptor set was obtained from a girl aged 2 to 10 in good health and CMV-seropositive.

The rearrangement uses TRBV4-1 and TRBJ2-7; D is possibly TRBD2 (5 bases). V lost 4 bases, J lost 2 bases, and 9 bases lay in between. CDR1 and CDR2 from the germline V gene are MGHRA and YSYEKL. This CDR3 has 13 amino acids. The DNA for the CDR3 is TGCGCCAGCAGCCCTGGGAGCGCCTACGAGCAGTACTTC. It encodes CASSPGSAYEQYF.

The chain uses TRBV6-5 and TRBJ2-7; 7 bases match TRBD2. CDR3 length: 13 residues. Germline V gene lookup returns CDR1 MNHEY and CDR2 SVGAGI. V dropped 6 bases and J dropped 3; count of bases not matched to a gene: 5. Here the CDR3 DNA reads TGTGCCAGCAGACTAGCGCCTGGCTACGAGCAGTACTTC. The encoded protein is CASRLAPGYEQYF.

The J gene is TRBJ2-2, the V gene TRBV28, with 12 bases lining up with TRBD1. Germline-derived CDR1 and CDR2 are MDHEN and SYDVKM. V lost 6 bases and J lost 1; bases outside the gene matches: 6. There are 17 residues in the CDR3. The CDR3 nucleotides read TGTGCCAGCAGGGGACAGGGGGCATCTCTGAACACCGGGGAGCTGTTTTTT. This translates into CASRGQGASLNTGELFF.

The rearrangement uses TRBV4-1 and TRBJ2-3; 9 nucleotides align to TRBD2. Trimming removed 2 bases from V and 4 bases from J; junction bases left unmatched: 4. CDR1 is MGHRA, CDR2 YSYEKL, per germline. The CDR3 has 15 residues. CDR3 DNA sequence: TGCGCCAGCAGCCAACTTTTAGCGGGGGCAGATACGCAGTATTTT. Its protein is CASSQLLAGADTQYF.

The chain is built from TRBV7-8 and TRBJ1-2; D is unclear. This CDR3 spans 13 amino acids. Deletions cut 4 bases from V and 1 base from J, with 7 bases between. Germline lookup yields CDR1 SGHVS and CDR2 FQNEAQ. The CDR3 is CASSWSVNYGYTF. The CDR3 nucleotides are TGTGCCAGCAGCTGGAGCGTTAACTATGGCTACACCTTC.

The chain has TRBV28 and TRBJ2-5; the D gene is possibly TRBD2 (6 bases). Trimming shortened V by 8 bases and J by 5 bases, and 15 bases separated the two germline ends. This CDR3 is 13 amino acids long. Germline lookup yields CDR1 MDHEN and CDR2 SYDVKM. In nucleotides, the CDR3 is TGTGCCAGCGGCGGGAAGCTGGGGGAGACCCAGTACTTC. Translated, it gives CASGGKLGETQYF.

The rearrangement links TRBV14 to TRBJ1-2, with D perhaps matching TRBD1 (6 bases). The CDR3 contains 16 residues. The ends were cut back, 1 base at V and 7 bases at J, with 19 bases in the middle. The V gene's germline CDR1 is SGHDN and CDR2 FVKESK. The CDR3 nucleotides are TGTGCCAGCAGCCAAGTCGGCTTACAGGGATTGGGTGGCTACACCTTC. Its translation is CASSQVGLQGLGGYTF.

This chain joins TRBV29-1 and TRBJ2-1, with 9 positions matching TRBD1. Germline V gives CDR1 SQVTM, CDR2 ANQGSEA. This CDR3 has 15 residues. The V segment lost 6 bases and the J segment 5 bases; nucleotides outside the gene matches: 11. The CDR3 is CSVAMGTGIDNEQFF. In DNA, the CDR3 is TGCAGCGTCGCCATGGGGACAGGGATCGACAATGAGCAGTTCTTC.

This chain uses TRBV10-2 with TRBJ2-5; no firm D call. The end of the DNA is better explained by TRBJ2-7, so the J call may be wrong. The CDR3 has 11 residues. CDR1 and CDR2 from the germline V gene are WSHSY and SAAADI. For the CDR3, the DNA is TGCGCCAGCAGTGATTACTACGAGCAGTACTTC. It codes for CASSDYYEQYF.

This sequence joins TRBV30 and TRBJ2-2; perhaps TRBD2 as D (6 bases). Deletions cut 2 bases from V and 6 bases from J, with 13 bases between. This CDR3 is built from 14 residues. Germline V gene sequence: CDR1 GTSNPN, CDR2 SVGIG (reference sequence). As DNA, the CDR3 is TGTGCCTGGAGTACGGGAGAGGCGGCCGGGGAGCTGTTTTTT. Its protein product is CAWSTGEAAGELFF.

This clone was detected a few times. This chain uses TRBV5-1 with TRBJ2-4, with 14 bases identical to TRBD2. The trim removed 5 bases at V and 3 bases at J, leaving 19 bases unmatched. CDR1 and CDR2 (germline): SGHRS, YFSETQ. The CDR3 consists of 21 residues. As DNA, the CDR3 is TGCGCCAGCAGGCCACTTTGGTCCCCAGGACTAGCGGGAGGTATCAAAAACATTCAGTACTTC. This sequence encodes CASRPLWSPGLAGGIKNIQYF.

The J gene is TRBJ1-4, the V gene TRBV2; 8 nucleotides line up with TRBD1. The trim removed 5 bases at V and 5 bases at J, leaving 7 bases unmatched. Germline-derived CDR1 and CDR2 are SNHLY and FYNNEI. The CDR3 sequence is 15 residues long. The CDR3 DNA is TGTGCCAGCAGTTACGTACAGGGGGTAAATGAAAAACTGTTTTTT. It encodes CASSYVQGVNEKLFF.

The rearrangement joins TRBV7-9 to TRBJ2-3; TRBD2 matches at 8 bases. The V segment lost 5 bases and the J segment 2 bases; nucleotides outside the gene matches: 9. From germline, CDR1 is SEHNR and CDR2 FQNEAQ (reference sequence). CDR3 length: 16 amino acids. The CDR3 loop reads CASSPSREALTDTQYF. CDR3 DNA: TGTGCCAGCAGCCCCTCGCGGGAGGCCCTCACAGATACGCAGTATTTT.

The rearrangement links TRBV13 to TRBJ2-5; 9 bases match TRBD2. V lost 3 bases, J lost 5 bases, and 1 base stayed unmatched. The CDR3 extends over 13 amino acids. Germline loops: CDR1 PRHDT, CDR2 FYEKMQ (reference sequence). CDR3 amino acids: CASSFAGGETQYF. DNA of the CDR3: TGTGCCAGCAGCTTTGCGGGGGGGGAGACCCAGTACTTC.

The chain couples TRBV2 to TRBJ1-2; D is possibly TRBD1 (5 bases). Germline CDR1 is SNHLY and CDR2 is FYNNEI. Trimming shortened V by 2 bases and J by 2 bases, and 6 bases separated the two germline ends. The CDR3 has 13 amino acids. In DNA, the CDR3 is TGTGCCAGCAGTGAACCAGGGAACTATGGCTACACCTTC. Protein product: CASSEPGNYGYTF. The variable domain in full, with the rest retrieved from reference TRBV2 and TRBJ1-2, is EPEVTQTPSHQVTQMGQEVILRCVPISNHLYFYWYRQILGQKVEFLVSFYNNEISEKSEIFDDQFSVERPDGSNFTLKIRSTKLEDSAMYFCASSEPGNYGYTFGSGTRLTVV.

The rearrangement links TRBV7-9 to TRBJ2-1; TRBD2 agrees at 14 bases. CDR1 is SEHNR and CDR2 is FQNEAQ in the germline V gene (reference sequence). J lost 15 bases, V lost 1 base, and 2 bases had no gene match. The length of the CDR3 is 13 residues. The CDR3 loop reads CASSLETSGRVFF. Here the CDR3 DNA reads TGTGCCAGCAGCTTAGAGACTAGCGGGAGGGTGTTCTTC.

The rearrangement joins TRBV30 to TRBJ1-1; D remains ambiguous. V was shortened by 0 bases and J by 4 bases, with 18 bases between the two germline ends. There are 16 residues in the CDR3. Germline CDR1 GTSNPN, CDR2 SVGIG (reference sequence). CDR3 residues: CAWSVLGRSLATEAFF. The CDR3 nucleotides are TGTGCCTGGAGTGTATTGGGCAGGTCATTGGCCACTGAAGCTTTCTTT.

The chain uses TRBV5-1 and TRBJ2-2; 11 nucleotides match TRBD2. The ends lost 2 bases at V and 0 bases at J; junction bases unmatched: 0. Germline loops: CDR1 SGHRS, CDR2 YFSETQ. The CDR3 is 16 amino acids. CDR3 nucleotides: TGCGCCAGCAGCTTACTAGCGGGAGCGAACACCGGGGAGCTGTTTTTT. Residues: CASSLLAGANTGELFF.

The table lists this clone with a few counts. This chain joins TRBV27 and TRBJ1-5; weak D call: TRBD1 (5 bases). Germline V gene lookup returns CDR1 MNHEY and CDR2 SMNVEV (reference sequence). This CDR3 region has 16 residues. V was shortened by 2 bases and J by 7 bases, with 18 bases between the two germline ends. CDR3 residues: CASSLGGRRANQPQHF. The CDR3 DNA follows: TGTGCCAGCAGTTTAGGGGGAAGGAGGGCTAACCAGCCCCAGCATTTT.

A word on this clone: The junction departs from the called germline gene at one end, perhaps through a read error. The chain carries TRBV7-7 and TRBJ2-2; 15 bases map to TRBD2. This CDR3 spans 18 amino acids. CDR1 and CDR2 from the germline V gene are SSHAT and FNYEAQ (reference sequence). CDR3 bases: TGTGCTAGCAGTCGAGGACTAGCGGGAGGGGCGAACACCGGGGAGCTGTTTTTT. It is translated as CASSRGLAGGANTGELFF.

The chain links TRBV15 to TRBJ2-1; TRBD2 agrees at 10 bases. The CDR3 loop spans 15 amino acids. Germline CDR1 LNHNV, CDR2 YYDKDF (reference sequence). V was pared by 2 bases and J by 4 bases, with 2 bases of the junction left unmatched. The CDR3 DNA reads as TGTGCCACCAGCAGACGGACTAGCGGTTACAATGAGCAGTTCTTC. This translates into CATSRRTSGYNEQFF.

The chain is built from TRBV25-1 and TRBJ1-4; 8 nucleotides line up with TRBD1. Losses at the gene ends were 4 bases for V and 3 bases for J; bases not matched to a gene: 13. Germline V gives CDR1 MGHDK, CDR2 SYGVNS. The CDR3 is made up of 18 amino acids. The CDR3 coding sequence is TGTGCCAGCAGTGTCGCCGGTGCCAGGGGGCTTTCTAATGAAAAACTGTTTTTT. Amino acids: CASSVAGARGLSNEKLFF.

This clone was detected only once. The chain couples TRBV2 to TRBJ2-2; a weak D match, TRBD1 (5 bases). Trimming removed 1 base at V and 3 bases at J, with 9 bases between. The CDR3 spans 15 residues. CDR1 is SNHLY, CDR2 FYNNEI, per germline. The CDR3 spells CASSEVAGHTGELFF. CDR3 DNA sequence: TGTGCCAGCAGTGAAGTTGCAGGGCACACCGGGGAGCTGTTTTTT.

This clone was found a few times. A single base separates this from a much larger clone, so it may be a read error. The V and J genes are TRBV6-1 and TRBJ2-3; 14 bases align to TRBD2. The germline gives CDR1 MNHNS, CDR2 SASEGT. The CDR3 is 15 residues long. CDR3 sequence: CASSGLAGGPDMQYF. CDR3 nucleotides: TGTGCCAGCAGTGGACTAGCGGGAGGGCCAGATATGCAGTATTTT.

V is TRBV28 and J is TRBJ1-1, with D possibly TRBD1 on 6 matching bases. The germline V and J ends were trimmed by 5 bases and 6 bases, with 19 bases remaining between them. The germline V gene encodes CDR1 MDHEN and CDR2 SYDVKM. This CDR3 has 15 amino acids. The CDR3 sequence is CASSPRGGRQAEAFF. The CDR3 nucleotides are TGTGCCAGCAGTCCTCGGGGGGGGCGCCAGGCTGAAGCTTTCTTT.